This T cell receptor (beta chain) stems from a study of T-cell reconstitution after alpha-beta-depleted transplantation in children. Unique molecular identifiers were incorporated when the TCRbeta library was constructed. TCRdb called the PCR reads again in MiXCR, with one record for every CDR3 protein. Of 200,000 to 250,000 distinct CDR3 sequences in the sample, approximately 10% were seen once. This clonotype has at least ten counts. Its antigen is currently unknown. V lost 4 bases to trimming and J lost 6 bases, with 6 bases between them. The CDR3 has 11 amino acids. Germline-derived CDR1 and CDR2 are SGHTA and FQGNSA. General study points: Most T-cell counts and diversity one year after the transplant came from T cells that were newly produced. Where some patients showed high TCRbeta diversity at day 60, it came from recipient T cells and thymic progenitors that had survived. Reportedly, alpha-beta T cells present about two months post-transplant originated from several hundred expanded clones of graft origin.

The sample here was PBMCs, taken before TCRalphabeta/CD19-depleted stem cell transplant. This clonotype was obtained from a child younger than two with acute myeloid leukemia, due to receive a stem cell transplant. The chain links TRBV7-2 to TRBJ2-5, with no clear D. CDR3 amino acids: CASSSVQTQYF. The DNA for the CDR3 is TGTGCCAGCAGCTCTGTTCAGACCCAGTACTTC. Variable domain in full (rest from reference TRBV7-2 and TRBJ2-5): GAGVSQSPSNKVTEKGKDVELRCDPISGHTALYWYRQSLGQGLEFLIYFQGNSAPDKSGLPSDRFSAERTGGSVSTLTIQRTQQEDSAVYLCASSSVQTQYFGPGTRLLVL.